These 32 T cell receptor beta chains came from one sample sequenced in a study of radiotherapy plus CTLA-4 blockade in lung cancer. Measured with immunoSEQ multiplex PCR; TCRdb has only the in-frame clones, and not every one. The sample includes tens of thousands of clones, around 76% of them seen just once. This material consisted of peripheral blood, taken from a patient treated with radiotherapy plus ipilimumab. These receptors originate from a human donor with non-small cell lung cancer who had a partial response to radiotherapy plus ipilimumab. Some clones in this sample may be carry-over from other donors' samples.

This clone was counted between two and nine times. The genes are TRBV11-1 and TRBJ1-1; a possible D gene is TRBD1 (5 bases). Germline V gene sequence: CDR1 SGHAT, CDR2 FQDESV (reference sequence). The CDR3 spans 16 residues. The V gene lost 5 bases and the J gene lost 3 bases, with 19 bases spanning the gap. CDR3 bases: TGTGCCAGCAGCCCGAATAGGGCAGGGAGGGACACTGAAGCTTTCTTT. This translates into CASSPNRAGRDTEAFF. Supplemented by reference TRBV11-1 and TRBJ1-1, the full variable domain reads EAEVAQSPRYKITEKSQAVAFWCDPISGHATLYWYRQILGQGPELLVQFQDESVVDDSQLPKDRFSAERLKGVDSTLKIQPAELGDSAMYLCASSPNRAGRDTEAFFGQGTRLTVV.

This chain joins TRBV9 and TRBJ1-1; the D is unclear. CDR3 length: 13 residues. Germline values: CDR1 SGDLS, CDR2 YYNGEE. The germline V and J ends were trimmed by 3 bases and 6 bases, with 12 bases remaining between them. The CDR3 reads CASSAPDNPEAFF. The CDR3 DNA reads as TGTGCCAGCAGCGCCCCAGACAATCCTGAAGCTTTCTTT.

The V call is TRBV19, the J call TRBJ1-3, with D maybe TRBD1 (5 bases). The CDR3 length is 14 residues. Between the trimmed V and J ends, which lost 5 bases and 0 bases, there was a span of 8 bases. Germline CDR1 reads LNHDA; CDR2 reads SQIVND (reference sequence). The CDR3, as DNA: TGTGCCAGTAGTCTCGACAGCTCTGGAAACACCATATATTTT. This gives the protein CASSLDSSGNTIYF.

The chain employs TRBV7-2 and TRBJ2-7; the match to TRBD2 covers 7 bases. This CDR3 region has 16 residues. Germline assignment: CDR1 SGHTA and CDR2 FQGNSA. Trimming cost V 2 bases and J 8 bases; bases outside gene matches: 15. CDR3 region: CASSLSFAAGKLKQYF. CDR3 coding DNA: TGTGCCAGCAGCTTAAGCTTCGCAGCGGGGAAGCTCAAGCAGTACTTC.

The chain recombines TRBV9 with TRBJ2-1; 8 positions match TRBD2. The V gene end was trimmed by 0 bases and the J gene end by 5 bases; junction bases not matched to a gene: 10. CDR3 size: 17 residues. Germline CDR1 SGDLS, CDR2 YYNGEE. The CDR3 loop reads CASSVALGSGTNNEQFF. The CDR3 nucleotides are TGTGCCAGCAGCGTAGCCTTAGGTAGCGGGACCAACAATGAGCAGTTCTTC.

V and J are TRBV28 and TRBJ1-5, with D perhaps matching TRBD1 (6 bases). The germline CDR1 and CDR2 sequences are MDHEN and SYDVKM. V lost 8 bases and J 3 bases, leaving 14 bases between the germline ends. The CDR3 is 14 residues long. The DNA for the CDR3 is TGTGCCAGCCGGGGAGGGGGTGACAATCAGCCCCAGCATTTT. Translating it yields CASRGGGDNQPQHF.

The V call is TRBV6-5, the J call TRBJ2-7, with unresolved D. This CDR3 is built from 12 residues. Germline lookup yields CDR1 MNHEY and CDR2 SVGAGI. The V and J ends lost 6 bases and 1 base respectively, with 7 bases between them. CDR3 loop: CASRGRSYEQYF. CDR3 nucleotides: TGTGCCAGCAGGGGCAGATCCTACGAGCAGTACTTC.

This clone has a single count. The chain carries TRBV5-5 and TRBJ2-7; 12 bases are shared with TRBD2. V was pared by 0 bases and J by 1 base, with 5 bases of the junction left unmatched. The CDR3 spans 17 residues. Looked up from germline, CDR1 is SGHKS and CDR2 is YYEKEE (reference sequence). The CDR3 sequence: CASSLGLAGAGSYEQYF. The CDR3 DNA reads as TGTGCCAGCAGCTTGGGACTAGCGGGAGCAGGGTCCTACGAGCAGTACTTC.

V and J are TRBV5-1 and TRBJ1-5; 12 bases map to TRBD1. This CDR3 has 18 residues. V trimming: 4 bases; J trimming: 2 bases; junction bases outside the gene matches: 10. Per the germline V gene, CDR1 is SGHRS and CDR2 is YFSETQ. The CDR3 sequence is CASSHLRDRGLGNQPQHF. Written as DNA, the CDR3 is TGCGCCAGCAGCCACCTCCGGGACAGGGGGCTCGGCAATCAGCCCCAGCATTTT. The complete variable domain, with remaining parts taken from reference TRBV5-1 and TRBJ1-5, reads KAGVTQTPRYLIKTRGQQVTLSCSPISGHRSVSWYQQTPGQGLQFLFEYFSETQRNKGNFPGRFSGRQFSNSRSEMNVSTLELGDSALYLCASSHLRDRGLGNQPQHFGDGTRLSIL.

This chain links TRBV5-1 with TRBJ1-2; maybe TRBD1 (6 bases). Germline CDR1 SGHRS, CDR2 YFSETQ. The CDR3 runs to 13 residues. Between the trimmed V and J ends, which lost 5 bases and 1 base, there was a span of 9 bases. The DNA for the CDR3 is TGCGCCAGCAGACAGGACAGTAACTATGGCTACACCTTC. The encoded protein is CASRQDSNYGYTF.

V gene TRBV7-9 combines with J gene TRBJ2-3; D ambiguous. The germline V gene encodes CDR1 SEHNR and CDR2 FQNEAQ (reference sequence). This CDR3 is 12 amino acids long. The V and J ends lost 4 bases and 4 bases respectively, with 6 bases between them. The chain's CDR3 is CASSSKSDTQYF. DNA of the CDR3: TGTGCCAGCAGCTCTAAGTCAGATACGCAGTATTTT.

The chain recombines TRBV29-1 with TRBJ1-6, with D unresolved. There are 13 residues in the CDR3. The germline V gene encodes CDR1 SQVTM and CDR2 ANQGSEA. V was shortened by 4 bases and J by 5 bases, with 9 bases between the two germline ends. The CDR3 region has the DNA TGCAGCGTTGCCACAGATGATAATTCACCCCTCCACTTT. Protein: CSVATDDNSPLHF. The entire variable domain, with the rest obtained from reference TRBV29-1 and TRBJ1-6, is as follows: SAVISQKPSRDICQRGTSLTIQCQVDSQVTMMFWYRQQPGQSLTLIATANQGSEATYESGFVIDKFPISRPNLTFSTLTVSNMSPEDSSIYLCSVATDDNSPLHFGNGTRLTVT.

This clone was seen a few times. CDR3 sequence: CASTTRTGLEQYF. DNA for the CDR3: TGTGCCAGCACCACCAGGACAGGGCTCGAGCAGTACTTC. The chain has TRBV27 and TRBJ2-7, with TRBD1 matching 8 bases. V trimming: 7 bases; J trimming: 6 bases; junction bases outside the gene matches: 8. The CDR3 contains 13 residues. The germline CDR1 and CDR2 sequences are MNHEY and SMNVEV (reference sequence).

This clone was seen only a few times. This chain joins TRBV6-6 and TRBJ2-7, with 11 bases matching TRBD2. The CDR3 is made up of 16 amino acids. The germline V gene has CDR1 MNHNY and CDR2 SVGAGI (reference sequence). The trim removed 5 bases at V and 3 bases at J, leaving 9 bases unmatched. This CDR3 reads CASSKPGTSGYYEQYF. DNA of the CDR3: TGTGCCAGCAGTAAACCCGGGACTAGCGGATACTACGAGCAGTACTTC.

J is TRBJ2-5 and V is TRBV5-1; 8 bases map to TRBD1. Trimming took 5 bases from V and 5 from J; bases not matched to a gene: 11. Germline loops: CDR1 SGHRS, CDR2 YFSETQ. This CDR3 has 15 residues. The CDR3 region has the DNA TGCGCCAGCAGACCTAAGACAGGGGACGGGGAGACCCAGTACTTC. Translated, it gives CASRPKTGDGETQYF.

The rearrangement joins TRBV9 to TRBJ2-1, with D perhaps TRBD2 (5 bases). The CDR3 is 16 residues long. Germline CDR1 is SGDLS and CDR2 is YYNGEE. V lost 3 bases and J 0 bases, leaving 13 bases between the germline ends. CDR3 in amino acids: CASSAVEVGSYNEQFF. The DNA of the CDR3 is TGTGCCAGCAGCGCGGTGGAGGTGGGCTCCTACAATGAGCAGTTCTTC.

The V gene is TRBV5-5, the J gene TRBJ2-5, with 15 bases that match TRBD2. Germline CDR1 is SGHKS and CDR2 is YYEKEE (reference sequence). Trimming removed 2 bases from V and 5 bases from J; junction bases left unmatched: 7. The CDR3 runs 17 residues. The CDR3 here is CASSFGTSGRTGETQYF. The CDR3 bases are TGTGCCAGCAGCTTCGGGACTAGCGGGAGGACGGGGGAGACCCAGTACTTC.

A few counts support this clone. This chain uses TRBV27 with TRBJ2-7; a possible D gene is TRBD2 (5 bases). CDR1 is MNHEY and CDR2 is SMNVEV in the germline V gene (reference sequence). This CDR3 region has 14 residues. Trimming took 2 bases from V and 5 from J, leaving 13 bases between them. The CDR3 nucleotides read TGTGCCAGCAGTTTAAGCGGAGCCGCCCACGAGCAGTACTTC. Protein: CASSLSGAAHEQYF.

This chain links TRBV13 with TRBJ1-2; D gene uncertain. The CDR3 contains 14 residues. Germline CDR1 reads PRHDT; CDR2 reads FYEKMQ (reference sequence). With 1 base removed from V and 1 base from J, the gap between germline ends came to 7 bases. CDR3 in amino acids: CASSLDRFNYGYTF. For the CDR3, the DNA is TGTGCCAGCAGCTTAGACAGATTTAACTATGGCTACACCTTC.

This chain links TRBV4-2 with TRBJ1-6; 8 bases match TRBD1. Germline trimming cut 6 bases from V and 9 bases from J; bases unmatched to any gene: 13. Germline assignment: CDR1 LGHNA and CDR2 YNFKEQ. CDR3 length: 16 amino acids. Here the CDR3 DNA reads TGTGCCAGCAGACCTCAAGGACAGGGTCTGGGTTCACCCCTCCACTTT. This encodes CASRPQGQGLGSPLHF.

This clone was seen once. The genes are TRBV6-5 and TRBJ1-1, with TRBD1 matching 7 bases. CDR1 is MNHEY and CDR2 is SVGAGI in the germline V gene. V gave up 5 bases and J gave up 0 bases; unmatched junction bases: 6. The CDR3 length is 15 residues. In DNA, the CDR3 is TGTGCCAGCAGTAGAAGCGACAGGGTGAACACTGAAGCTTTCTTT. As protein: CASSRSDRVNTEAFF.

The CDR3 loop is CASSRASSGGVFEQFF. Here the CDR3 DNA reads TGTGCCAGCAGCCGCGCCTCTAGCGGGGGGGTTTTCGAGCAGTTCTTC. The V call is TRBV11-3, the J call TRBJ2-1; 12 nucleotides align to TRBD2. The CDR3 length is 16 residues. Germline V gene data show CDR1 as SGHNT and CDR2 as YENEEA. V shed 5 bases and J 10 bases; nucleotides not matched to a gene: 12.

A single count supports this clone. The V and J genes are TRBV23-1 and TRBJ2-7; 9 bases agree with TRBD1. TRBV23-1 is an ORF, with its function uncertain. The V gene end was trimmed by 4 bases and the J gene end by 6 bases; junction bases not matched to a gene: 10. The CDR3 runs 15 residues. CDR3 region: CASSLSRDRATEQYF. The DNA for the CDR3 is TGCGCCAGCAGTCTCTCCCGGGACAGGGCTACCGAGCAGTACTTC.

The V call is TRBV5-4, the J call TRBJ2-7, with TRBD2 matching 8 bases. Germline V gene sequence: CDR1 SGHNT, CDR2 YYREEE (reference sequence). V shed 4 bases and J 3 bases; nucleotides not matched to a gene: 9. CDR3 length equals 15 residues. The CDR3 loop reads CASSPGLGTFYEQYF. The CDR3 bases are TGTGCCAGCAGCCCGGGACTAGGGACCTTCTACGAGCAGTACTTC. The variable domain in full, with the rest retrieved from reference TRBV5-4 and TRBJ2-7, is ETGVTQSPTHLIKTRGQQVTLRCSSQSGHNTVSWYQQALGQGPQFIFQYYREEENGRGNFPPRFSGLQFPNYSSELNVNALELDDSALYLCASSPGLGTFYEQYFGPGTRLTVT.

This clone came up a few times. The chain links TRBV4-1 to TRBJ2-7; a weak D match, TRBD2 (5 bases). From germline, CDR1 is MGHRA and CDR2 YSYEKL. The CDR3 runs 15 residues. Trimming removed 1 base from V and 3 bases from J, with 13 bases in between. DNA for the CDR3: TGCGCCAGCAGCCAAGGTATCAGTAGCGACTACGAGCAGTACTTC. Its protein product is CASSQGISSDYEQYF.

J is TRBJ1-2 and V is TRBV6-5; D is ambiguous. Germline CDR1 is MNHEY and CDR2 is SVGAGI. This CDR3 is built from 13 residues. V gave up 6 bases and J gave up 8 bases, with 16 bases separating them. As DNA, the CDR3 is TGTGCCAGCAGCCTGGACTCGTCTCGGGGCTACACCTTC. Its protein is CASSLDSSRGYTF.

The chain combines TRBV11-2 with TRBJ1-2; D may be TRBD1 (5 bases). V dropped 5 bases and J dropped 8 bases, with 15 bases sitting between them. This CDR3 region has 13 residues. Germline values: CDR1 SGHAT, CDR2 FQNNGV. CDR3 amino acids: CASSPGTVGGYTF. Written as DNA, the CDR3 is TGTGCCAGCAGCCCCGGGACTGTCGGAGGCTACACCTTC.

This clone showed up just a few times. The genes are TRBV7-3 and TRBJ1-1; no clear D. With 1 base removed from V and 1 base from J, the gap between germline ends came to 7 bases. CDR3 length: 14 amino acids. From germline, CDR1 is SGHTA and CDR2 FQGTGA. The CDR3 sequence is CASSLSSGNTEAFF. In DNA form, the CDR3 reads TGTGCCAGCAGCTTAAGTTCGGGGAACACTGAAGCTTTCTTT.

This rearrangement joins TRBV7-3 to TRBJ2-2; 7 bases agree with TRBD1. The CDR3 sequence is 15 residues long. V lost 5 bases to trimming and J lost 4 bases; unmatched junction nucleotides: 7. Germline V gene lookup returns CDR1 SGHTA and CDR2 FQGTGA. The DNA for the CDR3 is TGTGCCAGCAGCCCCCGACAGGGTTCCACCGGGGAGCTGTTTTTT. It specifies CASSPRQGSTGELFF.

The chain uses TRBV6-6 and TRBJ2-1; no reliable D call. The CDR3 runs to 11 residues. V lost 7 bases and J 7 bases, leaving 8 bases between the germline ends. Per germline, CDR1 MNHNY and CDR2 SVGAGI (reference sequence). This chain's CDR3 is CASTNLNEQFF. DNA of the CDR3: TGTGCCAGCACCAACTTAAATGAGCAGTTCTTC.

The rearrangement joins TRBV18 to TRBJ2-3; weak D call: TRBD2 (6 bases). There are 17 residues in the CDR3. CDR1 KGHSH and CDR2 LQKENI come from the germline V gene. V was trimmed by 6 bases and J by 0 bases, leaving 19 bases between them. DNA for the CDR3: TGTGCCAGCTCGCAAGTAAGGAGGGCGGAGAGCACAGATACGCAGTATTTT. This codes for CASSQVRRAESTDTQYF.

This chain links TRBV10-2 with TRBJ1-1; D unclear. There are 13 residues in the CDR3. V gave up 8 bases and J gave up 0 bases, with 10 bases separating them. The V gene's germline CDR1 is WSHSY and CDR2 SAAADI. The CDR3 coding sequence is TGCGCCAGCGGGAGTCAGGTGAACACTGAAGCTTTCTTT. It yields the protein CASGSQVNTEAFF.